The clone carrying this TCR beta chain appeared once. Its matching antigen is unknown. The data belong to a study of cytomegalovirus exposure and HLA in healthy donors. Repertoires were generated with immunoSEQ multiplex PCR, while TCRdb's copy carries only in-frame clones and drops some. Of 75,000 to 100,000 clones detected, roughly 97% appear once; the ten largest clones hold 0.6% to 0.85%. Notes on the study in general: First-cohort TCR clusters tended to co-occur in the 95 to 150 validation repertoires, a later analysis found. In vitro experiments confirmed that three CMV-associated chains were specific for CMV antigens.

The receptor was derived from a man between 18 and 35 years old in good health and CMV-seronegative. Material for sequencing was PBMCs.

CDR3 region: CASSQTIGEQYF. Written as DNA, the CDR3 is TGTGCCAGCAGCCAAACCATCGGGGAGCAGTACTTC. This chain uses TRBV14 with TRBJ2-7, with D unclear. The CDR3 is 12 residues long. V was shortened by 2 bases and J by 7 bases, with 9 bases between the two germline ends. Germline assignment: CDR1 SGHDN and CDR2 FVKESK.